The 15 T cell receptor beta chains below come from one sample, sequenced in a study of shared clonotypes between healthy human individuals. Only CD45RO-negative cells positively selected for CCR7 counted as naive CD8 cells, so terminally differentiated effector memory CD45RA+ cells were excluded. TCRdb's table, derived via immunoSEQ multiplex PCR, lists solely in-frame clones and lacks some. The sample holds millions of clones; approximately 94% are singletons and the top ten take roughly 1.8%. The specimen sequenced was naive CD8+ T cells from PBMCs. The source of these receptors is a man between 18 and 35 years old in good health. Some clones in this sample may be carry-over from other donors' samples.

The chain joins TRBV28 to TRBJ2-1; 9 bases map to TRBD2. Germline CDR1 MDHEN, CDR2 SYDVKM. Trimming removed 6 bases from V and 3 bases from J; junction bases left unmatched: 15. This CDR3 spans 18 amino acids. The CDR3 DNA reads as TGTGCCAGCAGCCGAGCGGGAGGCCCAATACTCTTCTACAATGAGCAGTTCTTC. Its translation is CASSRAGGPILFYNEQFF.

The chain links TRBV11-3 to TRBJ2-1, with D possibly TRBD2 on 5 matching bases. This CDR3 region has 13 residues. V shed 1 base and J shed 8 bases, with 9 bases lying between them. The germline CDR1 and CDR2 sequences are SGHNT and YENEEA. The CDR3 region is CASSLGGRDEQFF. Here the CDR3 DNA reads TGTGCCAGCAGCTTAGGTGGGAGAGATGAGCAGTTCTTC.

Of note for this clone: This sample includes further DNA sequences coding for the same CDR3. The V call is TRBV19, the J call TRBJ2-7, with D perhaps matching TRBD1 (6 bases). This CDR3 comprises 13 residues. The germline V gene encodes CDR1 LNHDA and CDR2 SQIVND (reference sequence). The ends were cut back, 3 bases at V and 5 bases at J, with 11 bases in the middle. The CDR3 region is CASSIRGRDEQYF. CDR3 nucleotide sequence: TGTGCCAGTAGTATCAGGGGCCGGGACGAGCAGTACTTC.

CDR3 bases: TGTGCCAGCAGCCCCCTCCTCGGACTGAACACTGAAGCTTTCTTT. It translates to CASSPLLGLNTEAFF. The chain combines TRBV4-2 with TRBJ1-1; D unclear. The CDR3 spans 15 residues. The ends were cut back, 4 bases at V and 0 bases at J, with 12 bases in the middle. CDR1 is LGHNA, CDR2 YNFKEQ, per germline.

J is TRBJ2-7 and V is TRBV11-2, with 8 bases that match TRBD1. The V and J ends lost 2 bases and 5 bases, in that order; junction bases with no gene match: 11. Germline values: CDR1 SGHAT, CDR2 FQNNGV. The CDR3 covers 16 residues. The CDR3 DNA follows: TGTGCCAGCAGCTTACTAAGAGGACAGGGTACCCACGAGCAGTACTTC. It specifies CASSLLRGQGTHEQYF.

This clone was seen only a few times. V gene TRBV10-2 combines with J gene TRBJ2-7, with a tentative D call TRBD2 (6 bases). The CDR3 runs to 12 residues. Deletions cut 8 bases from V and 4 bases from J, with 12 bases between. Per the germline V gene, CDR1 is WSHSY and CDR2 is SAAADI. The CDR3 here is CASLGGTYEQYF. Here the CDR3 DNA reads TGCGCCAGCCTCGGCGGGACGTACGAGCAGTACTTC.

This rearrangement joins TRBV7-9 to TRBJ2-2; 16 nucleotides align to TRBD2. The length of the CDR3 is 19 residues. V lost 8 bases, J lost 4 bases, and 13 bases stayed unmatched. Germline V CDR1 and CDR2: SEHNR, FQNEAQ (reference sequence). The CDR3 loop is CASEGGLAGGRPATGELFF. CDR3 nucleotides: TGTGCCAGCGAGGGGGGACTAGCGGGAGGGAGGCCGGCCACCGGGGAGCTGTTTTTT. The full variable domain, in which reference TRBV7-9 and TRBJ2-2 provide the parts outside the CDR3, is DTGVSQNPRHKITKRGQNVTFRCDPISEHNRLYWYRQTLGQGPEFLTYFQNEAQLEKSRLLSDRFSAERPKGSFSTLEIQRTEQGDSAMYLCASEGGLAGGRPATGELFFGEGSRLTVL.

CDR3 nucleotide sequence: TGTGCCAGCTCACCCCTACTAGCGGGAGAGAGGACCGGGGAGCTGTTTTTT. Translation: CASSPLLAGERTGELFF. V gene TRBV18 combines with J gene TRBJ2-2, with 11 bases matching TRBD2. Germline V gene lookup returns CDR1 KGHSH and CDR2 LQKENI. The V segment lost 3 bases and the J segment 5 bases; nucleotides outside the gene matches: 8. The CDR3 spans 17 residues.

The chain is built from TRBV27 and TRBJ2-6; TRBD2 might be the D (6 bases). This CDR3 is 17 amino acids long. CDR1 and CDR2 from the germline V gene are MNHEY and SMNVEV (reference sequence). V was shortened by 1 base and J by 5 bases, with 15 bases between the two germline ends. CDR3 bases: TGTGCCAGCAGTTTATTGCCAGCGGGCCCCCGGGCCAACGTCCTGACTTTC. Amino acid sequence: CASSLLPAGPRANVLTF.

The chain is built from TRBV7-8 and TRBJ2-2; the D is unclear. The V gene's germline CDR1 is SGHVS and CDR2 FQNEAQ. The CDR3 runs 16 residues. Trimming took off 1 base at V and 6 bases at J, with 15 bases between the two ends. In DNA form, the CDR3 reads TGTGCCAGCAGCTTAGTCGGTCTAGGGAAGGCCGGGGAGCTGTTTTTT. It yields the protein CASSLVGLGKAGELFF.

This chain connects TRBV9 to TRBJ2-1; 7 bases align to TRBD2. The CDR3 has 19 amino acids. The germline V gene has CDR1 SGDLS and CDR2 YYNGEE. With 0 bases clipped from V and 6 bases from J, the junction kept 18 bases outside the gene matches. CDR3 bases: TGTGCCAGCAGCGTAGCTTGGAGCGGAGGCCCGGGAGGCAGCAATGAGCAGTTCTTC. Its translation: CASSVAWSGGPGGSNEQFF.

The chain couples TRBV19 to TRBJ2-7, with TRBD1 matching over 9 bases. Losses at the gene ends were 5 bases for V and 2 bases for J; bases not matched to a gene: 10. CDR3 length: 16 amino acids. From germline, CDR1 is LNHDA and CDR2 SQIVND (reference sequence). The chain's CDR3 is CASSPVRRQGAYEQYF. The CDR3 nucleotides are TGTGCCAGTAGTCCCGTAAGGCGACAGGGGGCCTACGAGCAGTACTTC.

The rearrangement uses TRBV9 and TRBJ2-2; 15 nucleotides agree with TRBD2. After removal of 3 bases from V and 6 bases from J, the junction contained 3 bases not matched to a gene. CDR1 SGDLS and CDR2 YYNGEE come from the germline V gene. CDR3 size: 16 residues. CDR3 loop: CASSGTSGRAAGELFF. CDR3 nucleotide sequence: TGTGCCAGCAGCGGGACTAGCGGGAGGGCCGCCGGGGAGCTGTTTTTT.

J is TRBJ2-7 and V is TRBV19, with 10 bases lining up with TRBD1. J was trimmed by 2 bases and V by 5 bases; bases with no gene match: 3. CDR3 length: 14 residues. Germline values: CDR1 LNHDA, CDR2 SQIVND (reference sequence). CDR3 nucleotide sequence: TGTGCCAGTAGTGAGGACAGGGGGACCTACGAGCAGTACTTC. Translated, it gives CASSEDRGTYEQYF.

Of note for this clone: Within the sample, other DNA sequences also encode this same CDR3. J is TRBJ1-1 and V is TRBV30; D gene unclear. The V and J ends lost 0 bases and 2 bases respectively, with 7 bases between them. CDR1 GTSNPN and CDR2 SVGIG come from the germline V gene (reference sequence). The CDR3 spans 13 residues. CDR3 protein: CAWSVWGNTEAFF. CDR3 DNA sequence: TGTGCCTGGAGTGTGTGGGGTAACACTGAAGCTTTCTTT.